This record looks at one T cell receptor beta chain sequence and its context. Its cognate antigen is unknown. This sample is drawn from a study of shared clonotypes between healthy human individuals. General observations from the study: The expectation was that sequencing depth would affect clonotype sharing among donors.

The CDR3 is made up of 15 amino acids. V shed 5 bases and J 3 bases; nucleotides not matched to a gene: 5. Germline V gene sequence: CDR1 MNHEY, CDR2 SMNVEV (reference sequence). Sequencing was performed with immunoSEQ multiplex PCR; in TCRdb, only in-frame clones are kept and a portion is missing. In the table there are about 2 million clones, roughly 95% of which are singletons. CD8 cells regarded as naive lacked CD45RO, were positively chosen for CCR7, and omitted terminally differentiated effector memory CD45RA+ cells. The receptor comes from a man between 18 and 29 years old in good health. The sequencing input was naive CD8+ T cells sorted from blood. The V and J genes are TRBV27 and TRBJ2-1; 9 nucleotides agree with TRBD1. The CDR3 sequence is CASSTQGAGYNEQFF. The DNA of the CDR3 is TGTGCCAGCAGTACACAGGGGGCGGGCTACAATGAGCAGTTCTTC.